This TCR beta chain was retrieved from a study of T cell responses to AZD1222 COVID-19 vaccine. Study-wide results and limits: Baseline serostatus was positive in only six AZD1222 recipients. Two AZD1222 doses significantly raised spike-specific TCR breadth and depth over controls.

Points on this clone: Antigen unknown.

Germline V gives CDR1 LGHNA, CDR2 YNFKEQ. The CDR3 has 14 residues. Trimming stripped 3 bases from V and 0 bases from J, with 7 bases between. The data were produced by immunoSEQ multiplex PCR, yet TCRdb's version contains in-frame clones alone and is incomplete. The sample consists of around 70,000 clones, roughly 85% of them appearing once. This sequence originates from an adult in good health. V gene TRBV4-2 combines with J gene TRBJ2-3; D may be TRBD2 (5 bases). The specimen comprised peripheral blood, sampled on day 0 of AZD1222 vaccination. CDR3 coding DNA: TGTGCCAGCAGCCAGCGGACTAGCACAGATACGCAGTATTTT. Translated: CASSQRTSTDTQYF.